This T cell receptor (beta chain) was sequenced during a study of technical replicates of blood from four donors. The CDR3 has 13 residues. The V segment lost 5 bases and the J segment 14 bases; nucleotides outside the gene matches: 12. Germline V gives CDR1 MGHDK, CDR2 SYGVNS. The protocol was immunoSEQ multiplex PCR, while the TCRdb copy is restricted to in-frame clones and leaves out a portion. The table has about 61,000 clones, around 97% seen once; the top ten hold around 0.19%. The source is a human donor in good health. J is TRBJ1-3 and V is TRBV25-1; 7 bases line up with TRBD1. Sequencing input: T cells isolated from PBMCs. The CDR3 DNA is TGTGCCAGCAGTCCCCACGACAGGGTCGTCGTATATTTT. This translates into CASSPHDRVVVYF.